These 9 T cell receptor beta chains share one sample of origin, sequenced in a study of control samples from healthy donors and cancer patients. The repertoire was sequenced with immunoSEQ multiplex PCR; TCRdb's copy has only in-frame clones and lacks some. The table lists around 53,000 clones, approximately 86% of them singletons. The sample taken for sequencing was PBMCs. Every receptor here comes from a woman between 50 and 59 years old with lung cancer.

The chain recombines TRBV5-1 with TRBJ1-4; D is undetermined. The CDR3 loop spans 14 amino acids. V lost 4 bases and J 8 bases, leaving 15 bases between the germline ends. Germline V lookup: CDR1 SGHRS, CDR2 YFSETQ. The CDR3 DNA reads TGCGCCAGCAGCCCCGTAGGGTTAGGAGAAAAACTGTTTTTT. Its protein product is CASSPVGLGEKLFF.

The DNA for the CDR3 is TGTGCCAGCAGCTTATGGGTAAAACAAGCAAACACTGAAGCTTTCTTT. This sequence encodes CASSLWVKQANTEAFF. The chain combines TRBV5-6 with TRBJ1-1; D gene ambiguous. V was trimmed by 2 bases and J by 2 bases, leaving 16 bases between them. Germline V gene sequence: CDR1 SGHDT, CDR2 YYEEEE. The CDR3 extends over 16 amino acids.

The genes are TRBV29-1 and TRBJ1-1; D is unclear. Deletions cut 5 bases from V and 6 bases from J, with 7 bases between. The CDR3 is 10 amino acids. Germline assignment: CDR1 SQVTM and CDR2 ANQGSEA. The CDR3 spells CSVRGAEAFF. The CDR3 region has the DNA TGCAGCGTTCGCGGAGCTGAAGCTTTCTTT.

V is TRBV5-5 and J is TRBJ2-7; TRBD2 agrees at 8 bases. Germline assignment: CDR1 SGHKS and CDR2 YYEKEE (reference sequence). The CDR3 has 16 residues. Trimming at V came to 0 bases and at J to 1 base, leaving 6 bases not matched to a gene. CDR3 sequence: CASSLEIGTRSYEQYF. As DNA, the CDR3 is TGTGCCAGCAGCTTGGAGATCGGGACTAGATCCTACGAGCAGTACTTC.

J is TRBJ1-4 and V is TRBV7-2; no firm D call. The CDR3 loop spans 15 amino acids. Per germline, CDR1 SGHTA and CDR2 FQGNSA. Trimming removed 1 base at V and 0 bases at J, with 6 bases between. The CDR3 DNA reads as TGTGCCAGCAGCTTAGGTCCTTCAACTAATGAAAAACTGTTTTTT. Encoded protein: CASSLGPSTNEKLFF.

The chain combines TRBV28 with TRBJ1-5; no firm D call. The CDR3 spans 14 residues. From germline, CDR1 is MDHEN and CDR2 SYDVKM. Trimming removed 2 bases at V and 7 bases at J, with 12 bases between. The CDR3 is CASSLPVGVQPQHF. CDR3 nucleotides: TGTGCCAGCAGTTTACCGGTCGGGGTGCAGCCCCAGCATTTT. The entire variable domain, with the rest obtained from reference TRBV28 and TRBJ1-5, is as follows: DVKVTQSSRYLVKRTGEKVFLECVQDMDHENMFWYRQDPGLGLRLIYFSYDVKMKEKGDIPEGYSVSREKKERFSLILESASTNQTSMYLCASSLPVGVQPQHFGDGTRLSIL.

The chain combines TRBV19 with TRBJ1-1; 7 positions match TRBD1. CDR1 is LNHDA and CDR2 is SQIVND in the germline V gene (reference sequence). With V trimmed by 5 bases and J by 1 base, 13 bases remained unmatched. The CDR3 has 17 amino acids. CDR3 in amino acids: CASSAIGGGAGNTEAFF. The CDR3 bases are TGTGCCAGTAGTGCCATAGGAGGGGGCGCCGGGAACACTGAAGCTTTCTTT.

The rearrangement uses TRBV28 and TRBJ2-4; D not certain. The length of the CDR3 is 14 residues. Trimming shortened V by 2 bases and J by 1 base, and 6 bases separated the two germline ends. From germline, CDR1 is MDHEN and CDR2 SYDVKM. CDR3 nucleotides: TGTGCCAGCAGTTTAGCTGGGGCCAAAAACATTCAGTACTTC. This translates into CASSLAGAKNIQYF.

The chain links TRBV28 to TRBJ1-2; the match to TRBD1 covers 8 bases. The CDR3 sequence is 11 residues long. J lost 9 bases, V lost 10 bases, and 7 bases had no gene match. The germline gives CDR1 MDHEN, CDR2 SYDVKM. CDR3 nucleotides: TGTGCCATTTACAGGGGGGAGAGCTACACCTTC. It translates to CAIYRGESYTF.